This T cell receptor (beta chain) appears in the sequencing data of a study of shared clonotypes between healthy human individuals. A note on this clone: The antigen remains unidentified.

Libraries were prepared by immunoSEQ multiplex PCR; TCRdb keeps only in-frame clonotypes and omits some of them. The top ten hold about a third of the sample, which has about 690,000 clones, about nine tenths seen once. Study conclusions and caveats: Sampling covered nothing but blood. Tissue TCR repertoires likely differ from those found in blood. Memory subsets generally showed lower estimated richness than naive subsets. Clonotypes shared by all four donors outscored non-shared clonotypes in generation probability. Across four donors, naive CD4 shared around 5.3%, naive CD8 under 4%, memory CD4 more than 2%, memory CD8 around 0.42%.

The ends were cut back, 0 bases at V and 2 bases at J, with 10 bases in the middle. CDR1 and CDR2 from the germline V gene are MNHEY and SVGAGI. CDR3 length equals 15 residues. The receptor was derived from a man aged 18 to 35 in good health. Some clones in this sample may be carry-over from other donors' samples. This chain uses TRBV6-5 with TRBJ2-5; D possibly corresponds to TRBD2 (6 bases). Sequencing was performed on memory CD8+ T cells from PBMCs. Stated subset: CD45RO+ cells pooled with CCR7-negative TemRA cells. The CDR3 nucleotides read TGTGCCAGCAGTTACTCGTCGGAGGGACAAGAGACCCAGTACTTC. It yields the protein CASSYSSEGQETQYF.